Below are 8 T cell receptor beta chains sequenced from a single sample in a study of cytomegalovirus exposure and HLA in healthy donors. Researchers ran the PCR with 60 Vbeta and 13 Jbeta primers. Here immunoSEQ multiplex PCR was the method, and the copy in TCRdb shows in-frame clones only, minus some. The sample lists about 300,000 clones, roughly 90% occurring once. The sequenced material came from PBMCs. These receptors came from a man aged 35 to 55 in good health and CMV-seropositive.

The chain is built from TRBV10-3 and TRBJ2-3; TRBD2 aligns across 9 bases. The CDR3 covers 18 residues. Trimming cost V 3 bases and J 3 bases; bases outside gene matches: 13. Per the germline V gene, CDR1 is ENHRY and CDR2 is SYGVKD. CDR3 sequence reads: CAISDGSGSRLGTDTQYF. The CDR3 DNA follows: TGTGCCATCAGTGACGGTAGCGGGAGCCGGTTGGGAACAGATACGCAGTATTTT.

V and J are TRBV7-9 and TRBJ2-7; possibly TRBD2 for D (6 bases). The CDR3 spans 14 residues. Trimming removed 2 bases from V and 3 bases from J, with 11 bases in between. Germline CDR1 is SEHNR and CDR2 is FQNEAQ (reference sequence). The CDR3 DNA follows: TGTGCCAGCAGCTTACCCGGGACTTACTACGAGCAGTACTTC. The encoded protein is CASSLPGTYYEQYF.

The genes are TRBV6-6 and TRBJ2-5; 12 bases map to TRBD2. The J call is uncertain, as TRBJ2-7 better fits the DNA end. There are 13 residues in the CDR3. Germline V lookup: CDR1 MNHNY, CDR2 SVGAGI (reference sequence). CDR3 region: CATYALAGGEQYF. CDR3 nucleotides: TGTGCCACCTACGCACTAGCGGGAGGCGAGCAGTACTTC.

The rearrangement joins TRBV11-3 to TRBJ1-3, with D unclear. The germline V and J ends were trimmed by 2 bases and 2 bases, with 7 bases remaining between them. The CDR3 totals 14 residues. CDR1 SGHNT and CDR2 YENEEA come from the germline V gene. CDR3: CASSLSGAGNTIYF. The CDR3, as DNA: TGTGCCAGCAGCTTATCCGGGGCTGGAAACACCATATATTTT.

This chain links TRBV6-5 with TRBJ1-2; D perhaps matches TRBD1 (5 bases). Trimming removed 6 bases at V and 4 bases at J, with 18 bases between. Germline lookup yields CDR1 MNHEY and CDR2 SVGAGI. The CDR3 totals 15 residues. The CDR3, as DNA: TGTGCCAGCAGATCTCCAGGGAAAGGAAGCTATGGCTACACCTTC. Translation: CASRSPGKGSYGYTF.

The chain combines TRBV5-4 with TRBJ1-1; TRBD1 aligns across 7 bases. The V gene's germline CDR1 is SGHNT and CDR2 YYREEE (reference sequence). There are 16 residues in the CDR3. With V trimmed by 0 bases and J by 2 bases, 7 bases remained unmatched. CDR3 DNA sequence: TGTGCCAGCAGCTTGGAGGGGGCCAGGCCAAACACTGAAGCTTTCTTT. Protein product: CASSLEGARPNTEAFF.

V gene TRBV7-8 combines with J gene TRBJ2-2; D call uncertain. CDR3 size: 14 residues. Germline CDR1 and CDR2: SGHVS and FQNEAQ. Trimming stripped 7 bases from V and 7 bases from J, with 16 bases between. The CDR3 sequence is CASNPRIWSGELFF. CDR3 nucleotide sequence: TGTGCCAGCAACCCGAGGATTTGGAGCGGGGAGCTGTTTTTT.

The chain combines TRBV7-2 with TRBJ2-4, with D possibly TRBD2 on 6 matching bases. In germline, CDR1 is SGHTA, CDR2 FQGNSA. Trimming pared 4 bases from V and 3 bases from J, leaving 16 bases between. The length of the CDR3 is 16 residues. DNA of the CDR3: TGTGCCAGCAGCTCGGATTACGGGGGAGGCAAAAACATTCAGTACTTC. Protein sequence: CASSSDYGGGKNIQYF.